The rows below give T cell receptor beta chains drawn from one sample of a study of T cells in Graves' hyperthyroidism and ophthalmopathy. TCRdb reanalysed the multiplex PCR reads using MiXCR and keeps one entry per CDR3 protein. The sample has 750,000 to 950,000 distinct CDR3 sequences, over 35% seen once; the top ten hold around 9.3%. The sequenced material came from blood. All receptors derive from a man aged 18 to 30 with Graves' hyperthyroidism. Both conserved end residues are part of each CDR3. Fields, in order: J gene, clone size, D gene, V gene, CDR3 protein, CDR3 DNA. The D gene is left open where the match is weak. Size tells how often a clone was seen (once, few, many) or the class of an expanded clone, and some rows leave it out.

j_call: TRBJ1-1; clone_size: few; d_call: -; v_call: TRBV4-1; cdr3_aa: CASSQAPRLEAFF; cdr3_nt: TGCGCCAGCAGCCAAGCTCCCAGGCTTGAAGCTTTCTTT
j_call: TRBJ1-2; clone_size: many; d_call: TRBD1; v_call: TRBV2; cdr3_aa: CARGQGNYGYTF; cdr3_nt: TGTGCCAGAGGACAGGGGAACTATGGCTACACCTTC
j_call: TRBJ2-2; clone_size: few; d_call: -; v_call: TRBV2; cdr3_aa: CASKKTQNTGELFF; cdr3_nt: TGTGCCAGCAAAAAAACCCAGAACACCGGGGAGCTGTTTTTT
j_call: TRBJ1-4; clone_size: once; d_call: TRBD1; v_call: TRBV29-1; cdr3_aa: CSARQGGEKLFF; cdr3_nt: TGCAGCGCCAGACAGGGGGGTGAAAAACTGTTTTTT
j_call: TRBJ1-5; clone_size: -; d_call: -; v_call: TRBV6-1; cdr3_aa: CASKTGNNQPQHF; cdr3_nt: TGTGCCAGTAAAACAGGTAACAATCAGCCCCAGCATTTT
j_call: TRBJ1-5; clone_size: -; d_call: TRBD1; v_call: TRBV10-3; cdr3_aa: CATGTEGAPQHF; cdr3_nt: TGTGCCACCGGGACAGAGGGAGCGCCCCAGCATTTT
j_call: TRBJ1-5; clone_size: many; d_call: -; v_call: TRBV20-1; cdr3_aa: CSARDMSKSNQPQHF; cdr3_nt: TGCAGTGCTAGAGATATGTCGAAATCCAATCAGCCCCAGCATTTT
j_call: TRBJ1-4; clone_size: -; d_call: -; v_call: TRBV9; cdr3_aa: CASSQDGGLFF; cdr3_nt: TGTGCCAGCAGTCAGGACGGGGGGCTGTTTTTT
j_call: TRBJ1-1; clone_size: many; d_call: TRBD1; v_call: TRBV20-1; cdr3_aa: CSARAGTGVFEAFF; cdr3_nt: TGCAGTGCCAGGGCCGGGACAGGAGTCTTTGAAGCTTTCTTT
j_call: TRBJ2-7; clone_size: -; d_call: -; v_call: TRBV5-4; cdr3_aa: CASSNLDPSYEQYF; cdr3_nt: TGTGCCAGCAGCAACCTGGACCCTTCCTACGAGCAGTACTTC
j_call: TRBJ2-7; clone_size: -; d_call: -; v_call: TRBV7-2; cdr3_aa: CASSQDSAGRSSYEQYF; cdr3_nt: TGTGCCAGCAGCCAAGATTCAGCGGGCAGGAGCTCCTACGAGCAGTACTTC
j_call: TRBJ1-6; clone_size: many; d_call: -; v_call: TRBV9; cdr3_aa: CASSRQDNSPLHF; cdr3_nt: TGTGCCAGCAGTCGACAGGATAATTCACCCCTCCACTTT
j_call: TRBJ1-1; clone_size: few; d_call: TRBD1; v_call: TRBV6-1; cdr3_aa: CASREEGTGGTNTEAFF; cdr3_nt: TGTGCCAGCAGAGAGGAGGGGACAGGGGGAACGAACACTGAAGCTTTCTTT
j_call: TRBJ1-1; clone_size: many; d_call: TRBD1; v_call: TRBV7-3; cdr3_aa: CASSATGGVTEAFF; cdr3_nt: TGTGCCAGCAGCGCCACAGGGGGCGTGACTGAAGCTTTCTTT
j_call: TRBJ1-3; clone_size: many; d_call: TRBD1; v_call: TRBV7-2; cdr3_aa: CASRLDRAGNTIYF; cdr3_nt: TGTGCCAGCAGACTCGACAGGGCCGGAAACACCATATATTTT
j_call: TRBJ1-5; clone_size: many; d_call: -; v_call: TRBV19; cdr3_aa: CATQWGSGQPQHF; cdr3_nt: TGTGCCACCCAATGGGGGAGTGGTCAGCCCCAGCATTTT
j_call: TRBJ1-1; clone_size: -; d_call: -; v_call: TRBV7-3; cdr3_aa: CASSTTETLGGAFF; cdr3_nt: TGTGCCAGCAGCACCACAGAGACCTTAGGGGGAGCTTTCTTT
j_call: TRBJ1-1; clone_size: -; d_call: -; v_call: TRBV7-2; cdr3_aa: CASSLVQGGSEAFF; cdr3_nt: TGTGCCAGCAGCTTAGTTCAGGGAGGTAGTGAAGCTTTCTTT
j_call: TRBJ2-5; clone_size: few; d_call: -; v_call: TRBV20-1; cdr3_aa: CSATSPERAQETQYF; cdr3_nt: TGCAGTGCAACCTCTCCTGAAAGGGCGCAAGAGACCCAGTACTTC
j_call: TRBJ1-5; clone_size: -; d_call: -; v_call: TRBV2; cdr3_aa: CASSDFGGLSNQPQHF; cdr3_nt: TGTGCCAGCAGTGATTTCGGGGGGCTTAGCAATCAGCCCCAGCATTTT
j_call: TRBJ1-1; clone_size: many; d_call: -; v_call: TRBV4-1; cdr3_aa: CASSQGVAVNTEAFF; cdr3_nt: TGCGCCAGCAGCCAAGGAGTAGCAGTGAACACTGAAGCTTTCTTT
j_call: TRBJ1-4; clone_size: -; d_call: TRBD1; v_call: TRBV10-3; cdr3_aa: CAISLGQGQKLFF; cdr3_nt: TGTGCCATCAGTTTGGGACAGGGCCAGAAACTGTTTTTT
j_call: TRBJ2-7; clone_size: few; d_call: -; v_call: TRBV20-1; cdr3_aa: CSALGRRHSYEQYF; cdr3_nt: TGCAGTGCTTTGGGACGGCGTCACTCCTACGAGCAGTACTTC
j_call: TRBJ1-5; clone_size: -; d_call: -; v_call: TRBV6-1; cdr3_aa: CASRWGSKGGNQPQHF; cdr3_nt: TGTGCCAGCAGGTGGGGGTCGAAGGGGGGCAATCAGCCCCAGCATTTT
j_call: TRBJ1-2; clone_size: -; d_call: -; v_call: TRBV2; cdr3_aa: CASSERAFIGF; cdr3_nt: TGTGCCAGCAGTGAACGAGCCTTCATAGGCTTC
j_call: TRBJ1-5; clone_size: many; d_call: -; v_call: TRBV29-1; cdr3_aa: CSVELGRAGPQHF; cdr3_nt: TGCAGCGTTGAACTGGGGCGGGCGGGCCCCCAGCATTTT